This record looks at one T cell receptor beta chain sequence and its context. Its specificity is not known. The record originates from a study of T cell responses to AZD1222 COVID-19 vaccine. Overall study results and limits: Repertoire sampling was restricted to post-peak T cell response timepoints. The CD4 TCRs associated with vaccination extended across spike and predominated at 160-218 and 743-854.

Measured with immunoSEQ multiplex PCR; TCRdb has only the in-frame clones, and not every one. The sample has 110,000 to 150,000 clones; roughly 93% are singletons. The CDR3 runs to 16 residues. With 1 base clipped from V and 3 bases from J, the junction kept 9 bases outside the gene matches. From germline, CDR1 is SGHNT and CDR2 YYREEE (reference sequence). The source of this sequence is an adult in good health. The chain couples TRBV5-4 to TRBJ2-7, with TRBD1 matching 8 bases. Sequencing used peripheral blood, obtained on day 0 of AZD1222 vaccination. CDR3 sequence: CASSLYSTGAFYEQYF. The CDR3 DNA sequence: TGTGCCAGCAGCTTGTATTCGACAGGGGCATTCTACGAGCAGTACTTC.